The following is a TCR beta chain sequence with its context. The source of the sample is a study of blood T cell dynamics during melanoma immunotherapy. Across the whole study: Standard first-line treatment here was pembrolizumab or nivolumab plus ipilimumab in metastatic melanoma.

Time point described: week 3, after first cycle of checkpoint inhibitor. The data were produced by immunoSEQ multiplex PCR, yet TCRdb's version contains in-frame clones alone and is incomplete. The sample gives fewer than 15,000 clones, about nine tenths of which show up once; 4% to 5.5% is in the top ten. This clonotype was obtained from a human donor with melanoma. This specimen was blood, taken from a patient treated with checkpoint blockade.

CDR3 sequence (DNA): TGTGCCAGCAGTTTAAGGCACCCCGGAGGGACAAACTATGGCTACACCTTC. It is translated as CASSLRHPGGTNYGYTF. The V and J genes are TRBV27 and TRBJ1-2; possibly TRBD1 for D (6 bases). V lost 2 bases and J 2 bases, leaving 18 bases between the germline ends. The CDR3 totals 17 residues. Germline V lookup: CDR1 MNHEY, CDR2 SMNVEV (reference sequence).